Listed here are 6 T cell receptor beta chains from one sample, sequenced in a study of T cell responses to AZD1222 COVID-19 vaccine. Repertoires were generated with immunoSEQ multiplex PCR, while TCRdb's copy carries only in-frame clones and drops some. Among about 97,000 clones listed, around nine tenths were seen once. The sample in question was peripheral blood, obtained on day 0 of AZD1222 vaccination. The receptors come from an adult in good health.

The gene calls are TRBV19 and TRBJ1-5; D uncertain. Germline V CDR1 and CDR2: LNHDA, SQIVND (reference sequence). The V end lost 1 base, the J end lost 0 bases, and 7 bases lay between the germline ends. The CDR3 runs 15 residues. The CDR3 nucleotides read TGTGCCAGTAGTATAGCGGCGTATAGCAATCAGCCCCAGCATTTT. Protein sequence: CASSIAAYSNQPQHF.

In DNA, the CDR3 is TGCGCCAGCAGCCTGGGCAGGGGGGAGACCCAGTACTTC. The encoded protein is CASSLGRGETQYF. The chain uses TRBV5-1 and TRBJ2-5; 7 nucleotides match TRBD1. Germline V CDR1 and CDR2: SGHRS, YFSETQ. The CDR3 is made up of 13 amino acids. The V gene end was trimmed by 4 bases and the J gene end by 5 bases; junction bases not matched to a gene: 5.

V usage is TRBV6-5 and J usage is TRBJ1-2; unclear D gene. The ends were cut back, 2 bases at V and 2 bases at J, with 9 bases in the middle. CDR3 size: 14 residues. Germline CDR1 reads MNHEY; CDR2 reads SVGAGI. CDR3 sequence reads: CASSYIHGNYGYTF. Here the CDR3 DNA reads TGTGCCAGCAGTTACATCCATGGAAACTATGGCTACACCTTC.

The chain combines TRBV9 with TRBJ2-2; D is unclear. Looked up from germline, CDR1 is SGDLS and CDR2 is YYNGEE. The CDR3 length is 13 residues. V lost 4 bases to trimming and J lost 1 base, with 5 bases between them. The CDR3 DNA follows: TGTGCCAGCAGCTATCAGAACACCGGGGAGCTGTTTTTT. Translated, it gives CASSYQNTGELFF.

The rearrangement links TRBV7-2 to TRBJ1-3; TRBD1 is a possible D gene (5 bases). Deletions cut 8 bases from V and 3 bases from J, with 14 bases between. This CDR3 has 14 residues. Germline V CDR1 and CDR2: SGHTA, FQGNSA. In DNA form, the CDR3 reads TGTGCCAGCGGGCGGGGCAGAGATGGAAACACCATATATTTT. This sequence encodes CASGRGRDGNTIYF.

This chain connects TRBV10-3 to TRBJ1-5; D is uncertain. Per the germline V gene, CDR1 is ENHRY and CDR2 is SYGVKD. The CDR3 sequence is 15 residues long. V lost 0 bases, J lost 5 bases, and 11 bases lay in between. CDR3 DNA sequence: TGTGCCATCAGTGAGTCGTCTCTTACAGATCAGCCCCAGCATTTT. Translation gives CAISESSLTDQPQHF.